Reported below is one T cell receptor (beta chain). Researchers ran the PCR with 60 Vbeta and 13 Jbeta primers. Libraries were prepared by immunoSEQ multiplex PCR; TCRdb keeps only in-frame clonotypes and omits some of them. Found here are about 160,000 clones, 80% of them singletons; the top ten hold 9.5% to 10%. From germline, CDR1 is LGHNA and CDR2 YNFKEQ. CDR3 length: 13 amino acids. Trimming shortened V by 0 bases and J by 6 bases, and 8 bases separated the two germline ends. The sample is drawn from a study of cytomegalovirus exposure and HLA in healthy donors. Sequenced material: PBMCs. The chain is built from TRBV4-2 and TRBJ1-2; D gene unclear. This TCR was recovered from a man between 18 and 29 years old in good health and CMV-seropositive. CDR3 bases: TGTGCCAGCAGCCAAGATAGGAGGGATGGCTACACCTTC. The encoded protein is CASSQDRRDGYTF.